The 15 T cell receptor beta chains below come from one sample, sequenced in a study of beta chain features in type 1 diabetes. No antigen is known for these receptors. Study findings and constraints: Shorter TCRB CDR3s, moderately but significantly so, marked every one of the four CD4+ subsets in Type 1 diabetes patients.

Sequencing targeted expressed TCRB transcripts, as all isolated RNA had been reverse transcribed. The repertoire was sequenced with immunoSEQ multiplex PCR; TCRdb's copy has only in-frame clones and lacks some. The sample includes over 25,000 clones, 56% of them seen just once. Input material: Tregs from blood. These receptors originate from a woman between 18 and 29 years old with type 1 diabetes.

This chain uses TRBV30 with TRBJ1-1; the match to TRBD1 covers 9 bases. The CDR3 length is 16 residues. The V gene's germline CDR1 is GTSNPN and CDR2 SVGIG (reference sequence). Trimming took 3 bases from V and 5 from J; bases not matched to a gene: 13. CDR3 protein: CAWRGVSGTGSTEAFF. CDR3 nucleotides: TGTGCCTGGAGAGGAGTGTCCGGGACAGGGAGTACTGAAGCTTTCTTT.

This rearrangement joins TRBV7-2 to TRBJ2-1; perhaps TRBD2 as D (6 bases). Trimming removed 6 bases at V and 7 bases at J, with 16 bases between. This CDR3 contains 14 residues. CDR1 and CDR2 from the germline V gene are SGHTA and FQGNSA. CDR3 residues: CASSPAGNENEQFF. The CDR3 DNA reads as TGTGCCAGCAGTCCTGCGGGAAACGAAAATGAGCAGTTCTTC. Filled out from reference TRBV7-2 and TRBJ2-1, the complete variable domain reads GAGVSQSPSNKVTEKGKDVELRCDPISGHTALYWYRQSLGQGLEFLIYFQGNSAPDKSGLPSDRFSAERTGGSVSTLTIQRTQQEDSAVYLCASSPAGNENEQFFGPGTRLTVL.

The rearrangement links TRBV7-9 to TRBJ2-4; 12 bases align to TRBD2. The CDR3 contains 17 residues. Trimming removed 3 bases from V and 9 bases from J; junction bases left unmatched: 12. Germline CDR1 SEHNR, CDR2 FQNEAQ (reference sequence). Here the CDR3 reads CASSLTSGSFLGTIQYF. The DNA for the CDR3 is TGTGCCAGCAGCTTGACTAGCGGGAGCTTTCTCGGGACCATTCAGTACTTC.

The chain carries TRBV5-5 and TRBJ1-5; 8 bases are shared with TRBD1. CDR1 SGHKS and CDR2 YYEKEE come from the germline V gene (reference sequence). Trimming removed 4 bases from V and 7 bases from J; junction bases left unmatched: 13. The CDR3 runs to 16 residues. In DNA form, the CDR3 reads TGTGCCAGCAGCCCCACGACAGGGGAAGGGTGGCAGCCCCAGCATTTT. It yields the protein CASSPTTGEGWQPQHF.

This chain links TRBV19 with TRBJ2-7, with 7 bases matching TRBD1. V lost 7 bases and J lost 6; bases outside the gene matches: 6. This CDR3 is built from 12 residues. Germline CDR1 is LNHDA and CDR2 is SQIVND (reference sequence). This CDR3 reads CASTRTGGEQYV. CDR3 DNA sequence: TGTGCCAGTACGCGGACAGGTGGCGAGCAGTACGTC.

This clone came up once. V is TRBV27 and J is TRBJ1-1, with D maybe TRBD1 (5 bases). The CDR3 totals 11 residues. V was cut by 6 bases and J by 10 bases, with 12 bases left in between. Germline assignment: CDR1 MNHEY and CDR2 SMNVEV (reference sequence). CDR3 sequence: CASRGQGRAFF. Here the CDR3 DNA reads TGTGCCAGCAGGGGCCAGGGTCGAGCTTTCTTT.

The chain links TRBV6-1 to TRBJ2-7; tentative D call: TRBD1 (6 bases). There are 13 residues in the CDR3. The V gene's germline CDR1 is MNHNS and CDR2 SASEGT. The CDR3 loop reads CASTRGTTYERYV. DNA of the CDR3: TGTGCCAGCACCCGAGGGACAACCTACGAGCGGTACGTC.

The V and J genes are TRBV6-5 and TRBJ1-5; a possible D gene is TRBD1 (5 bases). With 6 bases removed from V and 4 bases from J, the gap between germline ends came to 16 bases. This CDR3 is 15 amino acids long. Germline CDR1 reads MNHEY; CDR2 reads SVGAGI. The CDR3, as DNA: TGTGCCAGCAGCCCCGGAGGGAAGGGGAATCAGCCCCAGCATTTT. Protein sequence: CASSPGGKGNQPQHF.

This clone has a handful of counts. The chain couples TRBV29-1 to TRBJ1-1; perhaps TRBD1 as D (5 bases). The CDR3 has 12 amino acids. The V end lost 6 bases, the J end lost 5 bases, and 13 bases lay between the germline ends. Germline V gene lookup returns CDR1 SQVTM and CDR2 ANQGSEA. The CDR3 nucleotides read TGCAGCGTCGCGGGGGGGGTAACTGAAGCTTTCTTT. Protein product: CSVAGGVTEAFF. The complete variable domain, with remaining parts taken from reference TRBV29-1 and TRBJ1-1, reads SAVISQKPSRDICQRGTSLTIQCQVDSQVTMMFWYRQQPGQSLTLIATANQGSEATYESGFVIDKFPISRPNLTFSTLTVSNMSPEDSSIYLCSVAGGVTEAFFGQGTRLTVV.

V and J are TRBV7-9 and TRBJ2-1; 10 bases are shared with TRBD2. CDR3 length: 14 amino acids. CDR1 is SEHNR and CDR2 is FQNEAQ in the germline V gene (reference sequence). With 7 bases clipped from V and 9 bases from J, the junction kept 9 bases outside the gene matches. CDR3 DNA sequence: TGTGCCAGCATGGCCAGACTAGCGGGCGTTGAGCAGTTCTTC. Its protein product is CASMARLAGVEQFF.

V usage is TRBV7-2 and J usage is TRBJ2-5; TRBD2 agrees at 7 bases. Germline V gene data show CDR1 as SGHTA and CDR2 as FQGNSA. V lost 1 base and J lost 5; bases outside the gene matches: 4. The CDR3 consists of 14 residues. The chain's CDR3 is CASSLVGGWETQYF. The CDR3 DNA sequence: TGTGCCAGCAGCTTAGTGGGAGGGTGGGAGACCCAGTACTTC.

The rearrangement links TRBV30 to TRBJ1-1, with D possibly matching TRBD1 (6 bases). V dropped 1 base and J dropped 11 bases, with 8 bases sitting between them. This CDR3 is built from 10 residues. The germline V gene has CDR1 GTSNPN and CDR2 SVGIG (reference sequence). CDR3 in DNA: TGTGCCTGGAGTGACAGGGAGGCTTTCTTT. It specifies CAWSDREAFF.

This chain links TRBV30 with TRBJ1-1, with D unresolved. The CDR3 has 12 amino acids. Trimming shortened V by 2 bases and J by 6 bases, and 10 bases separated the two germline ends. Germline values: CDR1 GTSNPN, CDR2 SVGIG (reference sequence). CDR3 DNA: TGTGCCTGGAGTAGGGAGTATGCTGAAGCTTTCTTT. It codes for CAWSREYAEAFF.

The J gene is TRBJ2-2, the V gene TRBV11-3; D uncertain. V lost 4 bases and J 3 bases, leaving 12 bases between the germline ends. Germline V CDR1 and CDR2: SGHNT, YENEEA. CDR3 size: 15 residues. This chain's CDR3 is CASSYGLVDTGELFF. The DNA for the CDR3 is TGTGCCAGCAGCTATGGCCTCGTGGACACCGGGGAGCTGTTTTTT. Based on the CDR3 plus reference TRBV11-3 and TRBJ2-2, the full variable domain is EAGVVQSPRYKIIEKKQPVAFWCNPISGHNTLYWYLQNLGQGPELLIRYENEEAVDDSQLPKDRFSAERLKGVDSTLKIQPAELGDSAVYLCASSYGLVDTGELFFGEGSRLTVL.

V and J are TRBV4-1 and TRBJ1-1; D possibly corresponds to TRBD1 (5 bases). There are 17 residues in the CDR3. Germline V gives CDR1 MGHRA, CDR2 YSYEKL. Trimming removed 0 bases at V and 5 bases at J, with 19 bases between. The DNA for the CDR3 is TGCGCCAGCAGCCAAGAATACCCTCCCAGGGCTGGTACTGAAGCTTTCTTT. It encodes CASSQEYPPRAGTEAFF.